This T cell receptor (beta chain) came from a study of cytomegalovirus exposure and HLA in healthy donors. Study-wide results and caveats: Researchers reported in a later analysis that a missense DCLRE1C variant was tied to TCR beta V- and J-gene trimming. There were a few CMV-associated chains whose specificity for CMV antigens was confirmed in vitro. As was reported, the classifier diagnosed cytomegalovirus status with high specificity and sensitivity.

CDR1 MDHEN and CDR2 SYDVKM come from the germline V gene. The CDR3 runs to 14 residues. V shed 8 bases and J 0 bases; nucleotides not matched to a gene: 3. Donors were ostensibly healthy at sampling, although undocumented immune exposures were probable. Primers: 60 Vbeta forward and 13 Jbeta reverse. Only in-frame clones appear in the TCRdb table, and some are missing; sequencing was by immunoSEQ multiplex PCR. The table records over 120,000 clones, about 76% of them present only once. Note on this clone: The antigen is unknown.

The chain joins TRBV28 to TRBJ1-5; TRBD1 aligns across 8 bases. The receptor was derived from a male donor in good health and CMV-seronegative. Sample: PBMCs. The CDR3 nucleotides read TGTGCCAGCCGACAGGGGTATAGCAATCAGCCCCAGCATTTT. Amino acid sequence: CASRQGYSNQPQHF.